Listed here is a single TCR beta chain. A single base separates this from a much larger clone, so it may be a read error. The data originate from a study of neurological immune-mediated disorders. Documented time point: longitudinal time-point 2. With 10-nucleotide random UMIs included, cDNA was synthesized by 5'RACE. TCRdb re-called the 5' RACE reads through MiXCR, storing one row per CDR3 protein. The table records about 80,000 distinct CDR3 sequences, 4.5% to 7.5% of them present only once. This CDR3 spans 16 amino acids. Per the germline V gene, CDR1 is MNHEY and CDR2 is SVGAGI. The J gene is TRBJ2-7, the V gene TRBV6-5; weak D call: TRBD2 (6 bases). The sample taken for sequencing was PBMCs. This receptor was obtained from a woman aged 60-75 years with multiple sclerosis. The CDR3 DNA sequence: TGTGCCAGCAGTTACTCGACTATCGGGAGCTCCTACGAGCATTACTTC. Its protein is CASSYSTIGSSYEHYF.